These 24 T cell receptor beta chains came from one sample sequenced in a study of cytomegalovirus exposure and HLA in healthy donors. Primers: 60 Vbeta forward and 13 Jbeta reverse. Assay: immunoSEQ multiplex PCR; the TCRdb copy retains only in-frame clones and omits some. The sample yields tens of thousands of clones, 82% seen once. The sample was PBMCs. These receptors were taken from a man younger than 30 in good health and CMV-seronegative.

The CDR3: CASRSPDRATAGELFF. As DNA, the CDR3 is TGTGCAAGTCGCTCGCCGGACAGGGCGACCGCCGGGGAGCTGTTTTTT. The chain recombines TRBV12-2 with TRBJ2-2; whether TRBD1, the table's D call, matches the DNA was not checked. TRBV12-2 is marked as a pseudogene. The CDR3 consists of 16 residues.

This clone was detected once. An end of the junction does not agree with germline; a read error may underlie this. The chain couples TRBV7-7 to TRBJ2-5, with D hard to call. The germline V gene encodes CDR1 SSHAT and CDR2 FNYEAQ (reference sequence). This CDR3 has 13 amino acids. The CDR3 is CASSLRLRETQYF. In DNA, the CDR3 is TGTGCTAGCAGCCTTCGACTCCGAGAGACCCAGTACTTC.

In nucleotides, the CDR3 is TGTGCCAGTAGTGTAATGGACAGCCAACGATCCTACGAGCAGTACTTC. This encodes CASSVMDSQRSYEQYF. The chain has TRBV19 and TRBJ2-7; possible D gene TRBD1, 6 bases. The CDR3 has 16 amino acids. The germline gives CDR1 LNHDA, CDR2 SQIVND (reference sequence). With 5 bases removed from V and 1 base from J, the gap between germline ends came to 18 bases.

This clone has more than one count but fewer than ten. This chain uses TRBV29-1 with TRBJ2-7, with TRBD1 identical over 12 bases. After removal of 6 bases from V and 2 bases from J, the junction contained 5 bases not matched to a gene. Germline V gene data show CDR1 as SQVTM and CDR2 as ANQGSEA. There are 14 residues in the CDR3. The CDR3 region has the DNA TGCAGCGTACTAGGGGACAGGGGGCCCTACGAGCAGTACTTC. Amino acid sequence: CSVLGDRGPYEQYF.

The chain recombines TRBV7-2 with TRBJ1-1, with D maybe TRBD1 (6 bases). This CDR3 is built from 14 residues. Trimming shortened V by 5 bases and J by 8 bases, and 18 bases separated the two germline ends. Germline lookup yields CDR1 SGHTA and CDR2 FQGNSA. The CDR3 sequence: CASSETARGSEAFF. The CDR3 DNA is TGTGCCAGCAGCGAAACGGCCAGGGGTTCGGAAGCTTTCTTT.

The CDR3 nucleotides read TGCGCCAGCAGCTGGGAGCTGACTAGCGGCGCCTACGAGCAGTACTTC. Translating it yields CASSWELTSGAYEQYF. This sequence joins TRBV5-1 and TRBJ2-7, with 9 bases fitting TRBD2. The CDR3 has 16 residues. Germline trimming cut 3 bases from V and 2 bases from J; bases unmatched to any gene: 9. Germline V gene data show CDR1 as SGHRS and CDR2 as YFSETQ.

This chain joins TRBV5-4 and TRBJ1-1; D might be TRBD1 (5 bases). The CDR3 spans 14 residues. Trimming removed 1 base at V and 6 bases at J, with 13 bases between. CDR1 SGHNT and CDR2 YYREEE come from the germline V gene (reference sequence). The CDR3 region is CASSLLQVTAEAFF. CDR3 DNA sequence: TGTGCCAGCAGCTTGTTACAGGTGACGGCTGAAGCTTTCTTT.

The J gene is TRBJ1-5, the V gene TRBV7-2, with a tentative D call TRBD1 (6 bases). This CDR3 has 17 amino acids. The V and J ends lost 2 bases and 0 bases respectively, with 14 bases between them. The germline gives CDR1 SGHTA, CDR2 FQGNSA. The CDR3 is CASSLYPGAASNQPQHF. The CDR3 DNA follows: TGTGCCAGCAGCTTATACCCAGGGGCAGCTAGCAATCAGCCCCAGCATTTT.

The chain combines TRBV19 with TRBJ2-5; D unresolved. Germline CDR1 LNHDA, CDR2 SQIVND (reference sequence). Trimming stripped 6 bases from V and 2 bases from J, with 19 bases between. This CDR3 contains 16 residues. The CDR3 sequence is CASSPRAQIAQETQYF. CDR3 coding DNA: TGTGCCAGTAGCCCCCGCGCGCAAATAGCTCAAGAGACCCAGTACTTC.

This clone was observed a few times. The chain recombines TRBV30 with TRBJ2-7; D remains ambiguous. In germline, CDR1 is GTSNPN, CDR2 SVGIG (reference sequence). Between the trimmed V and J ends, which lost 0 bases and 3 bases, there was a span of 12 bases. The CDR3 runs to 14 residues. CDR3 in DNA: TGTGCCTGGAGTGTATACAGTGGGTACTACGAGCAGTACTTC. Translating it yields CAWSVYSGYYEQYF.

This clone occurred a few times. The chain's CDR3 is CASSPSGGTVNTQYF. The CDR3 region has the DNA TGTGCCAGCAGCCCGTCTGGGGGGACAGTGAATACGCAGTATTTT. This rearrangement joins TRBV12-1 to TRBJ2-3; the table's D call, TRBD1, was not checked against the DNA. TRBV12-1 has pseudogene status. This CDR3 has 15 residues.

The chain carries TRBV10-3 and TRBJ2-3, with D unresolved. The CDR3 is 12 amino acids. Germline V gene data show CDR1 as ENHRY and CDR2 as SYGVKD. V shed 6 bases and J shed 3 bases, with 7 bases lying between them. In nucleotides, the CDR3 is TGTGCCATCAGCGGTACGACAGATACGCAGTATTTT. It specifies CAISGTTDTQYF.

This clone was seen only a few times. The chain has TRBV5-6 and TRBJ2-7; no reliable D call. V was shortened by 5 bases and J by 2 bases, with 11 bases between the two germline ends. There are 13 residues in the CDR3. The germline V gene has CDR1 SGHDT and CDR2 YYEEEE. Written as DNA, the CDR3 is TGTGCCAGCAGGTCCAGGAATCCCTACGAGCAGTACTTC. Translating gives CASRSRNPYEQYF.

The chain has TRBV7-9 and TRBJ2-2, with 8 bases identical to TRBD2. Trimming at V came to 4 bases and at J to 4 bases, leaving 11 bases not matched to a gene. The CDR3 length is 17 residues. CDR1 and CDR2 from the germline V gene are SEHNR and FQNEAQ (reference sequence). The DNA for the CDR3 is TGTGCCAGCAGCTCTCACCCCGGGAGGGCGAGCACCGGGGAGCTGTTTTTT. As protein: CASSSHPGRASTGELFF.

The chain joins TRBV29-1 to TRBJ1-1; the D is unclear. Germline V gene lookup returns CDR1 SQVTM and CDR2 ANQGSEA. The CDR3 runs to 13 residues. V lost 8 bases and J 1 base, leaving 14 bases between the germline ends. This CDR3 is CSLEAYPNTEAFF. CDR3 sequence (DNA): TGCAGCCTCGAGGCCTATCCGAACACTGAAGCTTTCTTT.

The rearrangement uses TRBV15 and TRBJ2-7; possible D gene TRBD1, 6 bases. Trimming took off 0 bases at V and 6 bases at J, with 9 bases between the two ends. The germline V gene encodes CDR1 LNHNV and CDR2 YYDKDF (reference sequence). The CDR3 sequence is 13 residues long. The CDR3: CATSREQGPEQYF. The CDR3 nucleotides are TGTGCCACCAGCAGAGAACAGGGACCCGAGCAGTACTTC.

The genes are TRBV7-2 and TRBJ1-6; D is possibly TRBD1 (5 bases). V lost 2 bases, J lost 6 bases, and 17 bases lay in between. Germline CDR1 reads SGHTA; CDR2 reads FQGNSA. The CDR3 covers 17 residues. The CDR3 DNA reads as TGTGCCAGCAGCTTAAAAATGGTGGCAGGGTTTAATTCACCCCTCCACTTT. As protein: CASSLKMVAGFNSPLHF.

The chain carries TRBV28 and TRBJ2-7, with 10 positions matching TRBD1. There are 15 residues in the CDR3. The V gene end was trimmed by 5 bases and the J gene end by 7 bases; junction bases not matched to a gene: 11. Germline CDR1 MDHEN, CDR2 SYDVKM. The CDR3 DNA is TGTGCCAGCAGTGCGGGGGACAGGGGCTGGGTAGAGCAGTACTTC. Its protein product is CASSAGDRGWVEQYF.

The V and J genes are TRBV27 and TRBJ1-4, with 8 positions matching TRBD1. The trim removed 5 bases at V and 7 bases at J, leaving 9 bases unmatched. The CDR3 contains 15 residues. Germline V gene sequence: CDR1 MNHEY, CDR2 SMNVEV (reference sequence). In DNA, the CDR3 is TGTGCCAGCAGTGTAGGACAGGGAGGTGGTGAAAAACTGTTTTTT. Protein product: CASSVGQGGGEKLFF.

This clone has a handful of counts. The genes are TRBV15 and TRBJ1-5, with no clear D. Looked up from germline, CDR1 is LNHNV and CDR2 is YYDKDF (reference sequence). The CDR3 extends over 12 amino acids. V dropped 3 bases and J dropped 6 bases, with 6 bases sitting between them. The CDR3 DNA follows: TGTGCCACCAGCAGGTCCGGTCAGCCCCAGCATTTT. It is translated as CATSRSGQPQHF.

The chain couples TRBV2 to TRBJ1-5; no firm D call. Germline V lookup: CDR1 SNHLY, CDR2 FYNNEI. The CDR3 length is 17 residues. V was trimmed by 6 bases and J by 3 bases, leaving 21 bases between them. This CDR3 is CASRGLGGRENNQPQHF. CDR3 bases: TGTGCCAGCAGGGGCCTTGGAGGGAGAGAAAACAATCAGCCCCAGCATTTT.

A single count supports this clone. This chain joins TRBV2 and TRBJ1-6; TRBD1 is a possible D gene (6 bases). The length of the CDR3 is 13 residues. The V end was cut by 5 bases, the J end by 6 bases, with 8 bases between. CDR1 is SNHLY, CDR2 FYNNEI, per germline. The CDR3 nucleotides read TGTGCCAGCAGTACAGGGAGTAATTCACCCCTCCACTTT. Protein: CASSTGSNSPLHF. Complete variable domain (other parts from reference TRBV2 and TRBJ1-6): EPEVTQTPSHQVTQMGQEVILRCVPISNHLYFYWYRQILGQKVEFLVSFYNNEISEKSEIFDDQFSVERPDGSNFTLKIRSTKLEDSAMYFCASSTGSNSPLHFGNGTRLTVT.

The chain has TRBV19 and TRBJ2-2; D is ambiguous. V was cut by 2 bases and J by 1 base, with 8 bases left in between. CDR1 is LNHDA and CDR2 is SQIVND in the germline V gene (reference sequence). This CDR3 spans 15 amino acids. The CDR3 is CASSITYRNTGELFF. CDR3 DNA sequence: TGTGCCAGTAGTATAACGTACAGGAACACCGGGGAGCTGTTTTTT.

This chain connects TRBV7-9 to TRBJ2-7; 14 bases agree with TRBD2. The CDR3 runs 17 residues. The ends lost 3 bases at V and 2 bases at J; junction bases unmatched: 6. Germline CDR1 is SEHNR and CDR2 is FQNEAQ (reference sequence). The CDR3 loop reads CASSFGLAGGMTYEQYF. The CDR3 nucleotides are TGTGCCAGCAGCTTCGGACTAGCGGGAGGTATGACCTACGAGCAGTACTTC.